A selection of T cell receptor beta chains follows, all from one sample in a study of T cell responses to AZD1222 COVID-19 vaccine. Repertoires were generated with immunoSEQ multiplex PCR, while TCRdb's copy carries only in-frame clones and drops some. The sample includes more than 90,000 clones, almost 90% of them seen just once. The sequencing used peripheral blood, collected 28 days after the second AZD1222 dose. The origin of the receptors is an adult who received the AZD1222 COVID-19 vaccine. The CDR3 runs from the conserved cysteine through the conserved F or W. Each record gives: clone size, D gene, J gene, V gene, CDR3 protein, CDR3 DNA. The D gene is left open where the match is weak. Only part of the rows carry a size: once, few, many, or a class if the clone is expanded.

clone size: NA; D gene: NA; J gene: TRBJ1-5; V gene: TRBV10-3; CDR3 protein: CAISETGIEPQHF; CDR3 DNA: TGTGCCATCAGTGAGACCGGGATAGAGCCCCAGCATTTT
clone size: NA; D gene: TRBD1; J gene: TRBJ2-1; V gene: TRBV18; CDR3 protein: CASQRTGVNEQFF; CDR3 DNA: TGTGCCAGCCAAAGGACAGGGGTTAATGAGCAGTTCTTC
clone size: NA; D gene: TRBD2; J gene: TRBJ2-7; V gene: TRBV9; CDR3 protein: CASSFGTSGTEQYF; CDR3 DNA: TGTGCCAGCAGCTTCGGGACTAGCGGGACCGAGCAGTACTTC
clone size: NA; D gene: TRBD1; J gene: TRBJ2-5; V gene: TRBV5-1; CDR3 protein: CASTLGTAERGTQYF; CDR3 DNA: TGCGCCAGCACCCTAGGGACAGCCGAAAGAGGGACCCAGTACTTC
clone size: NA; D gene: NA; J gene: TRBJ1-3; V gene: TRBV11-3; CDR3 protein: CASSATSGNTIYF; CDR3 DNA: TGTGCCAGCAGCGCGACCTCTGGAAACACCATATATTTT
clone size: NA; D gene: NA; J gene: TRBJ1-5; V gene: TRBV30; CDR3 protein: CAWSFGAEDQPQHF; CDR3 DNA: TGTGCCTGGAGTTTCGGGGCCGAGGATCAGCCCCAGCATTTT
clone size: NA; D gene: NA; J gene: TRBJ1-6; V gene: TRBV7-9; CDR3 protein: CASSFGGWNSPLHF; CDR3 DNA: TGTGCCAGCAGCTTTGGGGGATGGAATTCACCCCTCCACTTT
clone size: once; D gene: NA; J gene: TRBJ2-3; V gene: TRBV29-1; CDR3 protein: CSVDAQTSTDTQYF; CDR3 DNA: TGCAGCGTCGATGCGCAGACTAGCACAGATACGCAGTATTTT
clone size: NA; D gene: NA; J gene: TRBJ1-3; V gene: TRBV30; CDR3 protein: CAWGRSGDGTIYF; CDR3 DNA: TGTGCCTGGGGACGTTCGGGGGACGGCACCATATATTTT
clone size: NA; D gene: NA; J gene: TRBJ2-7; V gene: TRBV9; CDR3 protein: CASQPLDSGYEQYF; CDR3 DNA: TGTGCCTCCCAACCCCTTGATAGCGGTTACGAGCAGTACTTC
clone size: NA; D gene: TRBD1; J gene: TRBJ2-3; V gene: TRBV5-4; CDR3 protein: CASSLNRGADTQYF; CDR3 DNA: TGTGCCAGCAGCTTGAACAGGGGAGCAGATACGCAGTATTTT
clone size: NA; D gene: NA; J gene: TRBJ1-6; V gene: TRBV6-5; CDR3 protein: CASSYEGRSNSPLHF; CDR3 DNA: TGTGCCAGCAGTTACGAAGGGAGGAGTAATTCACCCCTCCACTTT
clone size: NA; D gene: NA; J gene: TRBJ1-5; V gene: TRBV7-2; CDR3 protein: CASSRDSNQPQHF; CDR3 DNA: TGTGCCAGCAGTCGGGACAGCAATCAGCCCCAGCATTTT